The text below deals with one T cell receptor (beta chain). Its antigen is still unknown. The CDR3 runs 14 residues. J lost 10 bases, V lost 7 bases, and 14 bases had no gene match. Per the germline V gene, CDR1 is SNHLY and CDR2 is FYNNEI. The data are from a study of beta chain features in type 1 diabetes. Overall study results and limits: Patients with type 1 diabetes showed fewer VDJ junction insertions and more deletions.

Purity of each sorted population was above 98%. All of the isolated RNA was reverse transcribed, so expressed TCRB transcripts were sequenced. TCRdb's table, derived via immunoSEQ multiplex PCR, lists solely in-frame clones and lacks some. The top ten clones hold around 0.02% of a sample with fewer than 900,000 clones, roughly 16% of them seen once. This chain uses TRBV2 with TRBJ1-1, with 8 bases identical to TRBD1. This sequence originates from a woman between 18 and 30 years old in good health. The sequenced sample consisted of naive CD4+ T cells from blood. This CDR3 is CASKRTGSDIGAFF. The CDR3, as DNA: TGTGCCAGCAAAAGGACAGGGTCGGATATAGGAGCTTTCTTT.